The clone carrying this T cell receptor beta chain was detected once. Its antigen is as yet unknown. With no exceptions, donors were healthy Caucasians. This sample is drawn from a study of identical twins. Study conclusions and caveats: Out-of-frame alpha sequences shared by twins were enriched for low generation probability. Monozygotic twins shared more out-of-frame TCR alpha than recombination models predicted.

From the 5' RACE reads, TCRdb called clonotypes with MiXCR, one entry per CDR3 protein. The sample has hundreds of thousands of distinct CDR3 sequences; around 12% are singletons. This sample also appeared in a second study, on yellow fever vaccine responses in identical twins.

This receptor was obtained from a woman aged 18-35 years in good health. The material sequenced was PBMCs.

As DNA, the CDR3 is TGTGCCAGCAGTTACCAAGGGGCCGGGGAGCTGTTTTTT. This encodes CASSYQGAGELFF. V gene TRBV6-5 combines with J gene TRBJ2-2; maybe TRBD1 (5 bases). Per germline, CDR1 MNHEY and CDR2 SVGAGI. This CDR3 is 13 amino acids long. V was trimmed by 2 bases and J by 6 bases, leaving 7 bases between them.